This is a list of T cell receptor beta chains from one sample in a study of molecular identifiers for immune sequencing clone quantification. Each CDR3 protein is one row after TCRdb ran MiXCR on the PCR reads. The sample carries approximately 90,000 distinct CDR3 sequences, about 24% recorded once. Material: naive CD8+ T cells from blood, with Jurkat cell RNA spiked in. The source of these receptors is a human donor in good health. Some libraries in this study had Jurkat cell RNA spiked in. Both conserved end residues are trimmed from each CDR3. D genes are given only for firm matches.

J: TRBJ2-7
D: -
V: TRBV27
CDR3: ASYSTPYEQY

J: TRBJ2-3
D: TRBD2
V: TRBV12-3/TRBV12-4
CDR3: ASRGMTSGRADTQY

J: TRBJ2-7
D: -
V: TRBV10-3
CDR3: AISELAGSSYEQY

J: TRBJ2-1
D: TRBD1
V: TRBV4-2
CDR3: ASSQSEIGQGNEQF

J: TRBJ1-5
D: -
V: TRBV7-2
CDR3: AGSPLAENSNQPQH

J: TRBJ1-5
D: -
V: TRBV15
CDR3: ATSRDSVGQPQH

J: TRBJ2-2
D: TRBD2
V: TRBV12-3/TRBV12-4
CDR3: ASTLGAGAGELF

J: TRBJ2-1
D: -
V: TRBV27
CDR3: ANSSGSEQF

J: TRBJ1-1
D: TRBD1
V: TRBV5-6
CDR3: ASSLLTGGVGSTEAF

J: TRBJ2-2
D: TRBD1
V: TRBV29-1
CDR3: SVLLQGVPGELF

J: TRBJ2-3
D: -
V: TRBV4-3
CDR3: ASGDLAVTDTQY

J: TRBJ1-1
D: -
V: TRBV30
CDR3: AWNRWGRDTEAF

J: TRBJ1-1
D: -
V: TRBV5-6
CDR3: ASSPREYTEAF

J: TRBJ1-5
D: -
V: TRBV2
CDR3: ASSENSGLQPQH

J: TRBJ2-7
D: -
V: TRBV7-6
CDR3: ASSPLGWGEQY

J: TRBJ2-3
D: -
V: TRBV11-2
CDR3: ASSLVGSTDTQY

J: TRBJ2-1
D: TRBD1
V: TRBV29-1
CDR3: SVDRGTYNEQF

J: TRBJ2-1
D: -
V: TRBV27
CDR3: ASIADGISYNEQF

J: TRBJ2-4
D: -
V: TRBV3-1
CDR3: ASSQDYGTKNIQY

J: TRBJ2-3
D: -
V: TRBV9
CDR3: ASSGEGKPRDTQY

J: TRBJ1-2
D: TRBD1
V: TRBV12-5
CDR3: ASGLLPGTGGSVDGYT

J: TRBJ2-3
D: TRBD2
V: TRBV4-1
CDR3: ASSQGIRLAGGTDTQY

J: TRBJ2-2
D: TRBD1
V: TRBV12-3/TRBV12-4
CDR3: ASDSRDRGHPRELF

J: TRBJ2-7
D: TRBD1
V: TRBV9
CDR3: ASSFTTGVGENEQY

J: TRBJ2-2
D: TRBD1
V: TRBV19
CDR3: ASNTGTGSPGELF

J: TRBJ2-5
D: TRBD2
V: TRBV19
CDR3: ASSTTTSEQETQY

J: TRBJ2-7
D: -
V: TRBV7-9
CDR3: ASSFISGYEQY

J: TRBJ1-5
D: -
V: TRBV4-1
CDR3: ASSQVAGNQPQH

J: TRBJ2-3
D: TRBD2
V: TRBV10-1
CDR3: ASSETLADTDTQY

J: TRBJ2-5
D: TRBD2
V: TRBV27
CDR3: ASSLGTSGGAYETQY

J: TRBJ2-1
D: -
V: TRBV4-2
CDR3: ASSQGYEQF

J: TRBJ2-7
D: -
V: TRBV13
CDR3: ASSLWSGLNSYEQY

J: TRBJ2-1
D: -
V: TRBV12-3/TRBV12-4
CDR3: ASSLMRGLGEQF

J: TRBJ1-2
D: -
V: TRBV19
CDR3: ASSPGRAYGYT

J: TRBJ1-6
D: -
V: TRBV19
CDR3: ASSISEGNSPLH

J: TRBJ2-7
D: TRBD2
V: TRBV27
CDR3: ASSLPTSGGSHEQY

J: TRBJ2-1
D: -
V: TRBV7-9
CDR3: ASSLGAEQF

J: TRBJ2-7
D: TRBD2
V: TRBV5-4
CDR3: ASRPSSGSYEQH

J: TRBJ1-1
D: -
V: TRBV10-3
CDR3: AISEGWSTEAF

J: TRBJ2-3
D: TRBD2
V: TRBV5-8
CDR3: ASSLSLAGEYTDTQY

J: TRBJ2-1
D: -
V: TRBV7-9
CDR3: ARSLQGPYNEQF

J: TRBJ2-1
D: TRBD2
V: TRBV20-1
CDR3: SARDSGGGSYNEQF

J: TRBJ2-1
D: TRBD1
V: TRBV24-1
CDR3: ATSEDLTGDNYNEQF

J: TRBJ2-1
D: -
V: TRBV24-1
CDR3: ATSPGATRPYNEQF

J: TRBJ2-7
D: TRBD1
V: TRBV3-1
CDR3: ASSDQTGPLPAEQY

J: TRBJ1-2
D: -
V: TRBV3-1
CDR3: ASSQDYQTRGYT

J: TRBJ2-7
D: -
V: TRBV20-1
CDR3: SARGRLAPSYEQY

J: TRBJ2-1
D: TRBD1
V: TRBV7-9
CDR3: ASSPPGAGTGYNEQF

J: TRBJ2-1
D: TRBD2
V: TRBV5-5
CDR3: ASSTPRLAGVRNEQF

J: TRBJ2-5
D: -
V: TRBV6-5
CDR3: ASSYIGGASETQY